This TCR beta chain was obtained from a study of blood T cell repertoires in COVID-19 (dated by TCRdb to 2018 to 2021). For the wider study: Samples from collaborators originated in the United States, Italy and Spain and spanned both the acute and convalescent phases of COVID-19. The material from the prospective study consisted of cDNA or gDNA derived from T cells, B-cell-depleted T cells, or PBMCs. Deeply sampled blood TCRbeta repertoires from subjects exposed to, actively infected with, or recovered from COVID-19 were included in the dataset. The repertoires were released in a freely available public database intended as a resource for research on the immune response to SARS-CoV-2. Samples were obtained from the ongoing ImmuneRACE study (first 160 participants) and from 1,254 subjects provided by 6 global collaborators. A de-identified subject ID, COVID-19 status, age in years and sex were almost always included in the sample metadata. Where available, HLA class I and class II types were obtained from metadata supplied by the sample provider rather than from assay-based typing.

This clone was observed a single time. Its antigen is unknown. The record has no base qualities; no much larger clone is one base away. The study at large found these results: How much clinical and demographic metadata was included differed by source and by participant, and the metadata was provided uncurated.

The collaborating institutions used their own protocols to collect whole blood in K2EDTA tubes. Collaborator samples were shipped for TCRbeta analysis as frozen whole blood, isolated PBMCs, or DNA extracted from either sample type. TCRbeta CDR3 regions were amplified from genomic DNA using the immunoSEQ Assay, a bias-controlled multiplex PCR. In the source study's methods: The number of nucleated cells in each sample was estimated by amplification of reference gene primers within the assay. To quantify the absolute abundance of each unique TCRbeta CDR3 rearrangement, sequence reads were collapsed and filtered. For each sample, productive Simpson clonality was calculated as the square root of Simpson's diversity index across productive rearrangements. Imported from immuneACCESS, the table was reduced by TCRdb to in-frame sequences with V and J called. These copies leave out some clones; in studies compared against another copy, an unresolved V gene accounts for under half, and the cause of the remainder is not known. The V and J calls and clone size are taken from that table; D and trimming were inferred from the DNA. In all, the sample holds about 75,000 clones, and less than 85% of those were seen once. 5.4% of the sample is taken by the ten largest.

Spanning cysteine to phenylalanine, the CDR3 consists of 12 amino acids. Just the 36-base CDR3 DNA is kept, in frame starting at base 1. CDR1 and CDR2, looked up from the germline V gene, are KGHSH and LQKENI. V loses 9 bases of germline sequence and J loses 2 bases, and the interval between the two ends is 7 bases. The chain couples TRBV18 to TRBJ1-4, with the D segment identity uncertain. Sequencing used peripheral blood. The source is a woman aged 80 or over with active or convalescent COVID-19. The nucleotide sequence is TGTGCCAGTTCTTTTACTAATGAAAAACTGTTTTTT. This encodes CASSFTNEKLFF.